This TCR beta chain derives from a study of molecular identifiers for immune sequencing clone quantification. Germline V gives CDR1 SGHRS, CDR2 YFSETQ. The CDR3 is 15 amino acids. Trimming pared 3 bases from V and 8 bases from J, leaving 18 bases between. In its sample, this clonotype was seen many times. Sorted naive CD8 T cells were those defined as CD8+CD4-CCR7+CD45RA+. TCRdb used MiXCR to reprocess the PCR reads, holding one entry per CDR3 protein. This sample has about 36,000 distinct CDR3 sequences; roughly 20% occur once, and the top ten carry under 8.5%. Sequencing was done on a sample of naive CD8+ T cells from blood, with Jurkat cell RNA spiked in. Subset defined: FACS-sorted CD8+CD4-CCR7+CD45RA+ naive T cells. The sequence derives from a human donor in good health. Some libraries in this study had Jurkat cell RNA spiked in. The genes are TRBV5-1 and TRBJ2-1; D is perhaps TRBD2 (7 bases). The DNA of the CDR3 is TGCGCCAGCAGCTCTCGGGGGGCGTTCGTGGATGAGCAGTTCTTC. Its translation is CASSSRGAFVDEQFF.